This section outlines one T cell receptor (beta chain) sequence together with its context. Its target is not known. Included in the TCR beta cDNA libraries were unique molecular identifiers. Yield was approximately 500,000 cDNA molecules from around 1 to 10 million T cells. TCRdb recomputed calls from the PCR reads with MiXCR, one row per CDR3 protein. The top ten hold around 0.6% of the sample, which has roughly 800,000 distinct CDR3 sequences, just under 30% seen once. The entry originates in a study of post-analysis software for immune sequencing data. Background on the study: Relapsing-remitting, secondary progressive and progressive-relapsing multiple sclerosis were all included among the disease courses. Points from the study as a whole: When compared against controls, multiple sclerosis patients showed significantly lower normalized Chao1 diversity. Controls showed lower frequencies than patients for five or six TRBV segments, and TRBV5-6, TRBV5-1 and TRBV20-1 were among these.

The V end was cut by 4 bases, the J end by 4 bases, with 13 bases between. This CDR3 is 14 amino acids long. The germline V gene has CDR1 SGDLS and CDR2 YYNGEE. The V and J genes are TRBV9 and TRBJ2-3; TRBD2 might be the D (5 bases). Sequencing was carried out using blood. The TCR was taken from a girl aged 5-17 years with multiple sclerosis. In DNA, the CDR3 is TGTGCCAGCAGCCTGACTAATTGGGCAGATACGCAGTATTTT. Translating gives CASSLTNWADTQYF.